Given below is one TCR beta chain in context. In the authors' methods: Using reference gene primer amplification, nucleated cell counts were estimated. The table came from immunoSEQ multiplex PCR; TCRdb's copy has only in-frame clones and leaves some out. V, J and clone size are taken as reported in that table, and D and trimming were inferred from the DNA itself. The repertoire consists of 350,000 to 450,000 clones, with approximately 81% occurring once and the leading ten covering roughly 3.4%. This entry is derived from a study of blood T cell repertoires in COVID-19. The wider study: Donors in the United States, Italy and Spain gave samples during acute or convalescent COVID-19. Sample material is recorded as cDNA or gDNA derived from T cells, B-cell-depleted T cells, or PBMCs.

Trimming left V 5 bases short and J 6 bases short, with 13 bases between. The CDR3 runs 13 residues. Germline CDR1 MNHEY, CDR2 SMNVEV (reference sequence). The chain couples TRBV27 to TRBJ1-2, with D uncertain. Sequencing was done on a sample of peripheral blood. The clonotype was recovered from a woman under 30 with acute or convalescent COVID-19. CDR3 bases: TGTGCCAGCAGTAGACTAGGGAAGGATGGCTACACCTTC. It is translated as CASSRLGKDGYTF.